A single sample is the source of the 18 T cell receptor beta chains below, sequenced in a study of persistence of HIV-infected CD4 T cells. No antigen has been assigned to these receptors. Anti-CD3/anti-CD28 beads served as a nonspecific positive control stimulus. Responding CD4+ T cells were sorted by upregulation of both CD40 ligand and CD69. This was the immunoSEQ version 4 assay in survey mode. Repertoires were generated with immunoSEQ multiplex PCR, while TCRdb's copy carries only in-frame clones and drops some. The sample yields 35,000 to 45,000 clones, about 85% seen once. The source was CD4+ T cells sorted from PBMCs after approximately 19-hour stimulation, collected from a patient who received antiretroviral therapy. All receptors come from an adult woman with HIV who was CMV-seropositive.

This chain connects TRBV28 to TRBJ1-2; D is undetermined. This CDR3 has 13 residues. V lost 6 bases and J lost 4, with 12 bases in between. Germline CDR1 MDHEN, CDR2 SYDVKM. CDR3 protein: CASSFTPGYGYTF. CDR3 in DNA: TGTGCCAGCAGCTTCACCCCGGGCTATGGCTACACCTTC.

V and J are TRBV5-1 and TRBJ2-5, with TRBD1 identical over 7 bases. This CDR3 has 14 amino acids. The V gene's germline CDR1 is SGHRS and CDR2 YFSETQ. V shed 0 bases and J 4 bases; nucleotides not matched to a gene: 3. The CDR3, as DNA: TGCGCCAGCAGCTTGGGAGGGGGCGGAGAGACCCAGTACTTC. Protein product: CASSLGGGGETQYF.

The rearrangement links TRBV9 to TRBJ1-1; D is undetermined. CDR1 is SGDLS and CDR2 is YYNGEE in the germline V gene. Trimming cost V 0 bases and J 1 base, with 4 bases left between them. The CDR3 has 13 residues. The CDR3 is CASSVVTNTEAFF. CDR3 sequence (DNA): TGTGCCAGCAGCGTAGTTACGAACACTGAAGCTTTCTTT.

This clone was detected only once. The rearrangement uses TRBV6-5 and TRBJ1-2; TRBD1 is a possible D gene (6 bases). V was clipped by 6 bases and J by 7 bases, with 15 bases between them. There are 13 residues in the CDR3. Germline V CDR1 and CDR2: MNHEY, SVGAGI. The CDR3 is CASRGTIGGGYTF. The CDR3 DNA reads TGTGCCAGCAGAGGGACAATTGGCGGTGGCTACACCTTC.

V is TRBV7-8 and J is TRBJ2-5; D is unclear. The CDR3 has 14 residues. The V end lost 0 bases, the J end lost 5 bases, and 10 bases lay between the germline ends. CDR1 is SGHVS, CDR2 FQNEAQ, per germline. The CDR3: CASSLAGTKETQYF. The CDR3 region has the DNA TGTGCCAGCAGCTTAGCGGGCACCAAGGAGACCCAGTACTTC.

The gene calls are TRBV7-2 and TRBJ2-1, with D perhaps assigned TRBD1 or TRBD2 (5 bases each). CDR1 is SGHTA and CDR2 is FQGNSA in the germline V gene. Trimming cost V 0 bases and J 3 bases, with 12 bases left between them. CDR3 length equals 16 residues. CDR3 sequence reads: CASSLAPGRGYNEQFF. CDR3 DNA sequence: TGTGCCAGCAGCTTAGCGCCGGGACGTGGCTACAATGAGCAGTTCTTC.

V usage is TRBV5-1 and J usage is TRBJ2-5; tentative D call: TRBD2 (6 bases). V shed 2 bases and J shed 2 bases, with 10 bases lying between them. This CDR3 has 14 residues. CDR1 is SGHRS and CDR2 is YFSETQ in the germline V gene. The CDR3 loop is CASSFSGVQETQYF. The CDR3 bases are TGCGCCAGCAGCTTTTCGGGGGTGCAAGAGACCCAGTACTTC.

CDR3 sequence (DNA): TGTGCCAGTAGTATAGGGGCGGCGAGCAATCAGCCCCAGCATTTT. Translating it yields CASSIGAASNQPQHF. V gene TRBV19 combines with J gene TRBJ1-5; no definite D call. CDR1 is LNHDA, CDR2 SQIVND, per germline (reference sequence). This CDR3 has 15 amino acids. Trimming stripped 1 base from V and 1 base from J, with 8 bases between.

The chain uses TRBV29-1 and TRBJ1-1, with 8 bases aligning to TRBD1. Germline loops: CDR1 SQVTM, CDR2 ANQGSEA. The ends lost 7 bases at V and 0 bases at J; junction bases unmatched: 4. The CDR3 length is 13 residues. The CDR3 loop is CSGRQGMNTEAFF. Here the CDR3 DNA reads TGCAGCGGAAGACAGGGGATGAACACTGAAGCTTTCTTT.

The chain combines TRBV6-4 with TRBJ1-6; D remains ambiguous. The CDR3 covers 15 residues. V lost 0 bases and J 7 bases, leaving 10 bases between the germline ends. Germline CDR1 MRHNA, CDR2 SNTAGT. DNA of the CDR3: TGTGCCAGCAGTGACTCGATGGGCGGAAATTCACCCCTCCACTTT. Translating gives CASSDSMGGNSPLHF.

This clone was recorded a few times. The chain combines TRBV12-3 or TRBV12-4 with TRBJ1-5; a possible D gene is TRBD1 (5 bases). V lost 1 base, J lost 12 bases, and 10 bases lay in between. The CDR3 is made up of 12 amino acids. CDR3 DNA: TGTGCCAGCAGTTTAGTCGGGGCGGTCCAGCATTTT. Translating it yields CASSLVGAVQHF.

The chain is built from TRBV12-3 or TRBV12-4 and TRBJ2-1, with no clear D. V lost 3 bases and J 4 bases, leaving 7 bases between the germline ends. The CDR3 covers 13 residues. The CDR3 sequence: CASSLGNYNEQFF. As DNA, the CDR3 is TGTGCCAGCAGTTTGGGCAATTACAATGAGCAGTTCTTC.

The CDR3 reads CASSIRSGGQYF. CDR3 DNA sequence: TGTGCCAGCAGTATTCGGTCGGGGGGACAGTACTTC. The J gene is TRBJ2-7, the V gene TRBV6-2 or TRBV6-3; 7 nucleotides match TRBD2. Germline trimming cut 5 bases from V and 10 bases from J; bases unmatched to any gene: 8. Germline-derived CDR1 and CDR2 are MNHEY and SVGEGT. The CDR3 totals 12 residues.

The chain couples TRBV2 to TRBJ1-3, with 10 bases lining up with TRBD1. Germline V lookup: CDR1 SNHLY, CDR2 FYNNEI. V was pared by 7 bases and J by 8 bases, with 5 bases of the junction left unmatched. This CDR3 has 13 residues. The CDR3 loop is CASTRQGADTIYF. As DNA, the CDR3 is TGTGCCAGCACTCGACAGGGGGCGGACACCATATATTTT.

The rearrangement uses TRBV10-3 and TRBJ2-7, with D tentatively TRBD1 (6 bases). Looked up from germline, CDR1 is ENHRY and CDR2 is SYGVKD. The CDR3 length is 14 residues. The V and J ends lost 5 bases and 0 bases respectively, with 11 bases between them. The CDR3 spells CAISRTGTSYEQYF. The CDR3 DNA follows: TGTGCCATCAGTCGAACAGGGACCTCCTACGAGCAGTACTTC.

The rearrangement uses TRBV30 and TRBJ2-5, with TRBD2 matching over 10 bases. Germline V CDR1 and CDR2: GTSNPN, SVGIG (reference sequence). The CDR3 is 14 residues long. The V and J ends lost 1 base and 5 bases, in that order; junction bases with no gene match: 4. CDR3 in amino acids: CAWSAGLAVETQYF. The CDR3 nucleotides are TGTGCCTGGAGTGCAGGACTAGCGGTTGAGACCCAGTACTTC.

The chain uses TRBV14 and TRBJ2-7; no clear D gene. Looked up from germline, CDR1 is SGHDN and CDR2 is FVKESK. Trimming removed 5 bases at V and 0 bases at J, with 11 bases between. This CDR3 spans 14 amino acids. The CDR3 DNA is TGTGCCAGCAGCTCCCTATCGGCCTCCTACGAGCAGTACGTC. It translates to CASSSLSASYEQYV.

This clone was seen only a few times. J is TRBJ1-1 and V is TRBV3-1 (or the pseudogene TRBV3-2); unclear D gene. The CDR3 has 15 amino acids. The V gene lost 0 bases and the J gene lost 4 bases, with 12 bases spanning the gap. From germline, CDR1 is LGHDT and CDR2 YNNKEL (reference sequence). In nucleotides, the CDR3 is TGTGCCAGCAGCCAAGACTCTAGGTGGTTCACTGAAGCTTTCTTT. This translates into CASSQDSRWFTEAFF.